Below are 13 T cell receptor beta chains sequenced from a single sample in a study of cytomegalovirus exposure and HLA in healthy donors (dated by TCRdb to about 2017). The library came from the immunoSEQ multiplex PCR assay. For the multiplex PCR, a mixture combining 60 forward primers for TCR Vbeta segments and 13 reverse primers for TCR Jbeta segments was used. In TCRdb, the immuneACCESS table is reduced to in-frame sequences with V and J assigned. These tables do not hold every clone; where another copy was compared, an unresolved V gene accounts for under half, and the others remain unexplained. The sample table holds some 150,000 clones, of which nearly 80% were seen once. About 0.66% of the sample rests with the top ten. The sample consisted of PBMCs. The receptor set was obtained from a male donor in good health and CMV-seronegative.

The chain recombines TRBV5-6 with TRBJ2-1; D is perhaps TRBD1 (6 bases). Germline CDR1 reads SGHDT; CDR2 reads YYEEEE. This CDR3 is 12 amino acids long. Trimming cost V 3 bases and J 9 bases, with 10 bases left between them. The CDR3 DNA follows: TGTGCCAGCAGCTCTACAGGGTCTGAGCAGTTCTTC. Translation gives CASSSTGSEQFF. Combining the CDR3 with reference TRBV5-6 and TRBJ2-1 gives the whole variable domain DAGVTQSPTHLIKTRGQQVTLRCSPKSGHDTVSWYQQALGQGPQFIFQYYEEEERQRGNFPDRFSGHQFPNYSSELNVNALLLGDSALYLCASSSTGSEQFFGPGTRLTVL.

The V gene is TRBV5-4, the J gene TRBJ2-7, with D possibly matching TRBD2 (5 bases). Trimming removed 4 bases from V and 6 bases from J, with 14 bases in between. The CDR3 runs 13 residues. Germline V CDR1 and CDR2: SGHNT, YYREEE (reference sequence). The CDR3 nucleotides are TGTGCCAGCAGCCTAGGCGCCCGGGGCGAGCAGTACTTC. Translation gives CASSLGARGEQYF. The variable domain in full, completed from reference TRBV5-4 and TRBJ2-7, reads ETGVTQSPTHLIKTRGQQVTLRCSSQSGHNTVSWYQQALGQGPQFIFQYYREEENGRGNFPPRFSGLQFPNYSSELNVNALELDDSALYLCASSLGARGEQYFGPGTRLTVT.

V gene TRBV19 combines with J gene TRBJ1-5; D not certain. Between the trimmed V and J ends, which lost 6 bases and 12 bases, there was a span of 9 bases. Per the germline V gene, CDR1 is LNHDA and CDR2 is SQIVND (reference sequence). This CDR3 region has 10 residues. DNA for the CDR3: TGTGCCAGTAGGGGTAGGAGCCAGCATTTT. Translated, it gives CASRGRSQHF.

The chain links TRBV19 to TRBJ2-7; 8 bases match TRBD2. CDR1 and CDR2 (germline): LNHDA, SQIVND (reference sequence). This CDR3 has 15 residues. Trimming removed 0 bases from V and 1 base from J; junction bases left unmatched: 2. CDR3 nucleotides: TGTGCCAGTAGTATAGATACTAGCGGTTCCTACGAGCAGTACTTC. Protein product: CASSIDTSGSYEQYF.

This clone was observed once. The chain combines TRBV5-6 with TRBJ1-2, with D unclear. Germline CDR1 SGHDT, CDR2 YYEEEE. The CDR3 covers 12 residues. Between the trimmed V and J ends, which lost 1 base and 12 bases, there was a span of 13 bases. Written as DNA, the CDR3 is TGTGCCAGCAGCTTGTCTTCCGGTCGCCACACCTTC. Translation gives CASSLSSGRHTF.

The V and J genes are TRBV28 and TRBJ2-1, with 9 bases matching TRBD2. V shed 6 bases and J 5 bases; nucleotides not matched to a gene: 8. The CDR3 is 15 residues long. The germline V gene has CDR1 MDHEN and CDR2 SYDVKM. The CDR3 DNA reads TGTGCCAGCAGGCTAGCGGGACTGGGGGACAATGAGCAGTTCTTC. It is translated as CASRLAGLGDNEQFF.

The chain links TRBV7-2 to TRBJ2-3, with D unclear. Germline lookup yields CDR1 SGHTA and CDR2 FQGNSA. This CDR3 has 12 residues. V lost 6 bases to trimming and J lost 2 bases, with 6 bases between them. The CDR3 nucleotides are TGTGCCAGCAGGGTACTCACAGATACGCAGTATTTT. Residues: CASRVLTDTQYF.

The rearrangement uses TRBV5-1 and TRBJ2-7, with D possibly being TRBD1 (6 bases). Germline V gene lookup returns CDR1 SGHRS and CDR2 YFSETQ. V gave up 3 bases and J gave up 3 bases, with 10 bases separating them. The CDR3 has 13 amino acids. Here the CDR3 DNA reads TGCGCCAGCAGCTCGGTAGGGGGCTACGAGCAGTACTTC. This translates into CASSSVGGYEQYF.

The V call is TRBV19, the J call TRBJ1-2; unclear D gene. From germline, CDR1 is LNHDA and CDR2 SQIVND (reference sequence). CDR3 length equals 14 residues. The V end lost 7 bases, the J end lost 4 bases, and 16 bases lay between the germline ends. The CDR3 nucleotides are TGTGCCAGTACGCCGCCCCCGGGTTTCTATGGCTACACCTTC. Protein sequence: CASTPPPGFYGYTF.

The chain has TRBV9 and TRBJ1-2; TRBD1 agrees at 9 bases. The V gene end was trimmed by 3 bases and the J gene end by 3 bases; junction bases not matched to a gene: 3. This CDR3 contains 14 residues. Per the germline V gene, CDR1 is SGDLS and CDR2 is YYNGEE. The CDR3 DNA reads as TGTGCCAGCAGCGGGGGGACAGGGCACTATGGCTACACCTTC. This sequence encodes CASSGGTGHYGYTF.

The chain recombines TRBV7-8 with TRBJ2-5, with 8 bases that match TRBD2. The J call is doubtful: the DNA matches TRBJ2-7 better. The CDR3 contains 15 residues. Germline assignment: CDR1 SGHVS and CDR2 FQNEAQ. The CDR3 here is CASSPPKLAVNEQYF. The CDR3 nucleotides read TGTGCCAGCAGCCCTCCAAAACTAGCGGTGAACGAGCAGTACTTC.

The chain carries TRBV7-8 and TRBJ2-1; 7 bases match TRBD1. With 4 bases clipped from V and 9 bases from J, the junction kept 6 bases outside the gene matches. Germline values: CDR1 SGHVS, CDR2 FQNEAQ. The CDR3 has 13 amino acids. The CDR3 nucleotides read TGTGCCAGCAGCTCCAGACAGGGATTTGAGCAGTTCTTC. It specifies CASSSRQGFEQFF.

Here the CDR3 DNA reads TGTGCCAGCAGTGCCGTCGGGTATAATGAAAAACTGTTTTTT. It codes for CASSAVGYNEKLFF. The chain joins TRBV6-5 to TRBJ1-4; D is ambiguous. The CDR3 runs to 14 residues. Trimming removed 5 bases at V and 4 bases at J, with 11 bases between. Germline V CDR1 and CDR2: MNHEY, SVGAGI.